This T cell receptor beta chain was recorded in a study of blood T cell repertoires in COVID-19. Overall study context: Specimens from acute and convalescent COVID-19 originated in the United States, Italy and Spain. PBMCs, B-cell-depleted T cells, or T cells were the source of the cDNA or gDNA that made up the material.

CDR1 and CDR2 from the germline V gene are SGHRS and YFSETQ. J was trimmed by 4 bases and V by 4 bases; bases with no gene match: 4. This CDR3 spans 14 amino acids. This clone was recorded once. Under the authors' procedure: Estimation of nucleated cell counts relied on the amplification of reference gene primers. Data came from immunoSEQ multiplex PCR; TCRdb stores just in-frame clones and leaves some out. V and J calls and clone size are copied from that table; D and trimming were computed from the DNA. Of fewer than 150,000 clones listed, roughly 85% are singletons. The rearrangement links TRBV5-1 to TRBJ1-5; 8 bases match TRBD1. Sequenced: peripheral blood. This clonotype was sampled from a human donor in a cohort sampled during active COVID-19. The CDR3 DNA follows: TGCGCCAGCAGCCCCGGACAGGGTAATCAGCCCCAGCATTTT. As protein: CASSPGQGNQPQHF. Using reference TRBV5-1 and TRBJ1-5 for the parts outside the CDR3, the full variable domain is KAGVTQTPRYLIKTRGQQVTLSCSPISGHRSVSWYQQTPGQGLQFLFEYFSETQRNKGNFPGRFSGRQFSNSRSEMNVSTLELGDSALYLCASSPGQGNQPQHFGDGTRLSIL.